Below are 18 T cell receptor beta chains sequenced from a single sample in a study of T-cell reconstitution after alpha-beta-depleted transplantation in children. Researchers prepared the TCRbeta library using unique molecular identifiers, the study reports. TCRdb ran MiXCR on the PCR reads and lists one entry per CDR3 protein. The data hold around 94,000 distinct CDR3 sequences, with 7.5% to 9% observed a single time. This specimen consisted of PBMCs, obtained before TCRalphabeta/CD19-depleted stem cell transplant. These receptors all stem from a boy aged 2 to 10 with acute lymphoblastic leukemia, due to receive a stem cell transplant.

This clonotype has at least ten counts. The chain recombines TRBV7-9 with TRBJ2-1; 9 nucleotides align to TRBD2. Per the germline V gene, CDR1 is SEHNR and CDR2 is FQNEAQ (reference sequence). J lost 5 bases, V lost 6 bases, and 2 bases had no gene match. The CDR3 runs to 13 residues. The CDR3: CASRSGGNNEQFF. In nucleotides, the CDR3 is TGTGCCAGCAGGAGCGGGGGGAACAATGAGCAGTTCTTC.

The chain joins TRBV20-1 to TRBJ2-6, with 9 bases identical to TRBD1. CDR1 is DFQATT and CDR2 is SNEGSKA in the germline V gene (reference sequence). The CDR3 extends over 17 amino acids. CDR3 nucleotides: TGCTGCGCTAGAGATTTACAGGGGGCCTCTGGGGCCAACGTCCTGACTTTC. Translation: CCARDLQGASGANVLTF.

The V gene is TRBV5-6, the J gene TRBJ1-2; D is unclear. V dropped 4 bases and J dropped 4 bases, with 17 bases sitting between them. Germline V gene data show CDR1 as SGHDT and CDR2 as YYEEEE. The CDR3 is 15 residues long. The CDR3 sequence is CASSPNLAVSYGYTF. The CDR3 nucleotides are TGTGCCAGCAGCCCTAACCTCGCGGTGAGCTATGGCTACACCTTC.

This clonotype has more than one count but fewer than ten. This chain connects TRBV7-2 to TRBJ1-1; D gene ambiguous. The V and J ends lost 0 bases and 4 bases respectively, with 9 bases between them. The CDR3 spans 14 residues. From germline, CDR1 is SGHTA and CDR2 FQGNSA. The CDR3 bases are TGTGCCAGCAGCTTAGCGCGCAGCCTCACTGAAGCTTTCTTT. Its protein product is CASSLARSLTEAFF.

For the CDR3, the DNA is TGCAGTGCTAGACCGACTAGCGGCCAGTACGAGCAGTACTTC. This translates into CSARPTSGQYEQYF. The gene calls are TRBV20-1 and TRBJ2-7; TRBD2 matches at 9 bases. The germline V gene has CDR1 DFQATT and CDR2 SNEGSKA (reference sequence). V was pared by 2 bases and J by 4 bases, with 6 bases of the junction left unmatched. The CDR3 runs 14 residues.

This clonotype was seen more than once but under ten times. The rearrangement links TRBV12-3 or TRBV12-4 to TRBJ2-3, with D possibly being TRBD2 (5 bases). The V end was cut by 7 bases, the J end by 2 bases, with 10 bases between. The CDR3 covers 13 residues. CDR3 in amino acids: CASIRTHTDTQYF. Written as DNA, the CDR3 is TGTGCCAGCATCCGGACTCACACAGATACGCAGTATTTT.

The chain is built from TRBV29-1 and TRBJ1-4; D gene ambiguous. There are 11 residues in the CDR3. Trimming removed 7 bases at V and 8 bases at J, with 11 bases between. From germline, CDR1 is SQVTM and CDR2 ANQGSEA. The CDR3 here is CSAPSGEKLFF. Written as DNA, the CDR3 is TGCAGCGCCCCCAGCGGGGAAAAACTGTTTTTT. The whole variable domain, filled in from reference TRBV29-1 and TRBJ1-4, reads SAVISQKPSRDICQRGTSLTIQCQVDSQVTMMFWYRQQPGQSLTLIATANQGSEATYESGFVIDKFPISRPNLTFSTLTVSNMSPEDSSIYLCSAPSGEKLFFGSGTQLSVL.

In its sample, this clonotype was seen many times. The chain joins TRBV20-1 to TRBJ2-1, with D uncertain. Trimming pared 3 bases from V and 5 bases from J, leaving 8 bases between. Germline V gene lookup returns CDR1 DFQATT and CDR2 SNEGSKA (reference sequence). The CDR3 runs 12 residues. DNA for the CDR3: TGCAGTGCTAGGAGGATGGACAATGAGCAGTTCTTC. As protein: CSARRMDNEQFF.

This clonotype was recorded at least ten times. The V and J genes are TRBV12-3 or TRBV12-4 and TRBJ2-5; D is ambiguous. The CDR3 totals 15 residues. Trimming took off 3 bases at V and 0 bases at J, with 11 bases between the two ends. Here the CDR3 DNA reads TGTGCCAGCAGTTTCCGTGGCCAGTACCAAGAGACCCAGTACTTC. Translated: CASSFRGQYQETQYF.

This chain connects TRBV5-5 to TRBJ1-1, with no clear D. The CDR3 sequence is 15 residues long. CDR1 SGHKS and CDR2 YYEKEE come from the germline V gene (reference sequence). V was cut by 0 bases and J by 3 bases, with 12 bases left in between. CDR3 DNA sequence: TGTGCCAGCAGCTTGGTCGGAGCACTTGACACTGAAGCTTTCTTT. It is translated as CASSLVGALDTEAFF. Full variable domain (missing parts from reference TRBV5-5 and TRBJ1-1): DAGVTQSPTHLIKTRGQQVTLRCSPISGHKSVSWYQQVLGQGPQFIFQYYEKEERGRGNFPDRFSARQFPNYSSELNVNALLLGDSALYLCASSLVGALDTEAFFGQGTRLTVV.

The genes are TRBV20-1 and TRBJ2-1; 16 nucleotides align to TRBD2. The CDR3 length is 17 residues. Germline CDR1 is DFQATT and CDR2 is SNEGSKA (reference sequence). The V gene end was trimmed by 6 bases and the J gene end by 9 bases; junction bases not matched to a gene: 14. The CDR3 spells CSAVPGLAGGLFGEQFF. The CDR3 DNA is TGCAGTGCAGTTCCGGGACTAGCGGGGGGGCTGTTTGGTGAGCAGTTCTTC.

CDR3 protein: CASSERAVSGANVLTF. The CDR3 DNA follows: TGTGCCAGCAGTGAGAGGGCAGTCTCTGGGGCCAACGTCCTGACTTTC. V and J are TRBV6-4 and TRBJ2-6; D might be TRBD2 (5 bases). CDR1 and CDR2 (germline): MRHNA, SNTAGT. There are 16 residues in the CDR3. Between the trimmed V and J ends, which lost 3 bases and 0 bases, there was a span of 9 bases.

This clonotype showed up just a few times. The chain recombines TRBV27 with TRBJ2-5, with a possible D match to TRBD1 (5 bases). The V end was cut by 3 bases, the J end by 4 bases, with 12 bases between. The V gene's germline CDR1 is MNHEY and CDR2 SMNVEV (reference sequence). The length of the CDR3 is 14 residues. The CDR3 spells CASSFLGPTETQYF. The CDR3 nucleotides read TGTGCCAGCAGTTTTTTGGGGCCCACAGAGACCCAGTACTTC.

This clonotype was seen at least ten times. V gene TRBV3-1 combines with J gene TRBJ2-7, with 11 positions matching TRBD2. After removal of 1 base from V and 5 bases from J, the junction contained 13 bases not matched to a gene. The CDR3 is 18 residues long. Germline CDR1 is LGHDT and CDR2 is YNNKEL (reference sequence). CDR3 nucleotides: TGTGCCAGCAGCCAAGTGTGGGCTAGCGGGGGGAGAGGCAACGAGCAGTACTTC. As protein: CASSQVWASGGRGNEQYF.

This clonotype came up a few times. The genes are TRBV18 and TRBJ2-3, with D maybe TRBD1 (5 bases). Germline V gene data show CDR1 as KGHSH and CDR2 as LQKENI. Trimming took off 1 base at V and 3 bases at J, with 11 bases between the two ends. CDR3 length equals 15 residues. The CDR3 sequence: CASSPQLQGTDTQYF. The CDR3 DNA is TGTGCCAGCTCACCACAGCTTCAGGGTACAGATACGCAGTATTTT.

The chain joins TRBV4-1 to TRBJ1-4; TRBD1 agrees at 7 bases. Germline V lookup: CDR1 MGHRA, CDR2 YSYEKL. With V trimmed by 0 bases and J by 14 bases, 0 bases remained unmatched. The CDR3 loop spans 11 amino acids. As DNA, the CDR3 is TGCGCCAGCAGCCAAGACAGGGGGCTGTTTTTT. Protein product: CASSQDRGLFF.

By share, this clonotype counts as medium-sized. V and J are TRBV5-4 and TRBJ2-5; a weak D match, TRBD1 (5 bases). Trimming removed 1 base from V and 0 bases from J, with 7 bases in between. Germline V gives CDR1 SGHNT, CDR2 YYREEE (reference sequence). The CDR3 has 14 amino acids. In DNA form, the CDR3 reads TGTGCCAGCAGCTTGTCAGGGAACCAAGAGACCCAGTACTTC. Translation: CASSLSGNQETQYF.

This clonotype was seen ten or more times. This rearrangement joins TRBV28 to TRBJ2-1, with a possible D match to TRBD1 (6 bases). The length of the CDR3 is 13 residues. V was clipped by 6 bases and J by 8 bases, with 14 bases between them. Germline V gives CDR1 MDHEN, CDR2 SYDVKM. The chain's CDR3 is CASSPRGWDEQFF. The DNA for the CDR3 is TGTGCCAGCAGCCCTAGGGGGTGGGATGAGCAGTTCTTC. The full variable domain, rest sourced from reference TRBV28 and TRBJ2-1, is DVKVTQSSRYLVKRTGEKVFLECVQDMDHENMFWYRQDPGLGLRLIYFSYDVKMKEKGDIPEGYSVSREKKERFSLILESASTNQTSMYLCASSPRGWDEQFFGPGTRLTVL.